The 21 T cell receptor beta chains presented below share a single source sample, sequenced in a study of blood T cell repertoires in COVID-19. TCRdb keeps only in-frame clones here, not all; method: immunoSEQ multiplex PCR. The data show 360,000 or so clones, with roughly nine tenths seen just once and roughly 3% held by the top ten. Material: PBMCs or T cells enriched from blood (not recorded which). The receptors were sampled from a woman under 40 who had recovered from COVID-19.

The gene calls are TRBV12-3 or TRBV12-4 and TRBJ2-7, with D perhaps matching TRBD1 (6 bases). The CDR3 runs 13 residues. V lost 4 bases and J lost 4, with 11 bases in between. This CDR3 reads CASSWDTNYEQYF. For the CDR3, the DNA is TGTGCCAGCAGTTGGGACACCAATTACGAGCAGTACTTC.

This clone has a handful of counts. V is TRBV10-1 and J is TRBJ2-7; D is undetermined. The CDR3 runs to 14 residues. Trimming took 4 bases from V and 3 from J, leaving 13 bases between them. Germline V lookup: CDR1 WNHNN, CDR2 SYGVQD (reference sequence). The CDR3 reads CASSANRSDYEQYF. As DNA, the CDR3 is TGCGCCAGCAGTGCCAACCGGTCCGACTACGAGCAGTACTTC.

This clone was counted once. V is TRBV28 and J is TRBJ2-1; the match to TRBD2 covers 8 bases. The CDR3 consists of 15 residues. Germline CDR1 MDHEN, CDR2 SYDVKM. The V and J ends lost 5 bases and 9 bases, in that order; junction bases with no gene match: 12. CDR3 protein: CASSTGTRWGGEQFF. Here the CDR3 DNA reads TGTGCCAGCAGTACCGGGACTAGGTGGGGGGGTGAGCAGTTCTTC.

For the CDR3, the DNA is TGTGCCAGCAGCTCGGACATCTACGAGCAGTACTTC. As protein: CASSSDIYEQYF. J is TRBJ2-7 and V is TRBV28, with a weak D call TRBD1 (5 bases). Trimming shortened V by 6 bases and J by 3 bases, and 9 bases separated the two germline ends. Germline-derived CDR1 and CDR2 are MDHEN and SYDVKM. The CDR3 extends over 12 amino acids.

This clone was counted at least ten times. The CDR3 sequence: CASSAGTGGPGELFF. The CDR3 DNA reads TGCGCCAGCAGCGCCGGGACAGGGGGCCCCGGGGAGCTGTTTTTT. The chain recombines TRBV5-1 with TRBJ2-2; 12 positions agree with TRBD1. Germline-derived CDR1 and CDR2 are SGHRS and YFSETQ. J lost 6 bases, V lost 4 bases, and 4 bases had no gene match. The CDR3 extends over 15 amino acids.

This clone was picked up one time. The chain couples TRBV16 to TRBJ2-7, with D possibly being TRBD1 (6 bases). The V gene lost 0 bases and the J gene lost 3 bases, with 12 bases spanning the gap. This CDR3 has 15 residues. The germline CDR1 and CDR2 sequences are KGHSY and FQNENV. CDR3: CASSQSGRGDYEQYF. CDR3 nucleotide sequence: TGTGCCAGCAGCCAATCGGGCAGGGGTGACTACGAGCAGTACTTC.

V and J are TRBV5-8 and TRBJ1-2; D is uncertain. Germline assignment: CDR1 SGHTS and CDR2 YDEGEE. CDR3 length: 14 amino acids. Trimming cost V 4 bases and J 4 bases, with 14 bases left between them. In nucleotides, the CDR3 is TGTGCCAGCAGCCTACTAAACAACCGCTATGGCTACACCTTC. It translates to CASSLLNNRYGYTF.

The V gene is TRBV5-1, the J gene TRBJ1-2, with D possibly being TRBD1 (5 bases). The germline CDR1 and CDR2 sequences are SGHRS and YFSETQ. The V gene lost 5 bases and the J gene lost 4 bases, with 15 bases spanning the gap. The CDR3 consists of 14 residues. CDR3 sequence: CASRYHLGAYGYTF. The CDR3 bases are TGCGCCAGCAGGTACCACCTAGGGGCCTATGGCTACACCTTC.

The chain is built from TRBV18 and TRBJ1-5, with D unresolved. V dropped 3 bases and J dropped 4 bases, with 10 bases sitting between them. The germline V gene has CDR1 KGHSH and CDR2 LQKENI. This CDR3 is built from 14 residues. Here the CDR3 reads CASSPFGENQPQHF. For the CDR3, the DNA is TGTGCCAGCTCACCTTTCGGGGAAAATCAGCCCCAGCATTTT. Drawing the rest from reference TRBV18 and TRBJ1-5, the complete variable domain is NAGVMQNPRHLVRRRGQEARLRCSPMKGHSHVYWYRQLPEEGLKFMVYLQKENIIDESGMPKERFSAEFPKEGPSILRIQQVVRGDSAAYFCASSPFGENQPQHFGDGTRLSIL.

This chain uses TRBV5-6 with TRBJ1-2, with D possibly being TRBD1 (5 bases). Trimming cost V 3 bases and J 1 base, with 16 bases left between them. CDR3 length: 16 residues. CDR1 is SGHDT, CDR2 YYEEEE, per germline. The CDR3 DNA reads TGTGCCAGCAGCTCTCCAGGACATATCCTTAACTATGGCTACACCTTC. Protein product: CASSSPGHILNYGYTF.

V and J are TRBV25-1 and TRBJ2-5, with 8 bases lining up with TRBD1. CDR3 length: 15 residues. The trim removed 4 bases at V and 4 bases at J, leaving 8 bases unmatched. Germline values: CDR1 MGHDK, CDR2 SYGVNS. The CDR3 is CASSGQGLGRETQYF. As DNA, the CDR3 is TGTGCCAGCAGTGGACAGGGGTTGGGTCGAGAGACCCAGTACTTC.

The J gene is TRBJ1-4, the V gene TRBV4-2; D is uncertain. The CDR3 contains 15 residues. V dropped 1 base and J dropped 1 base, with 7 bases sitting between them. Germline V gene sequence: CDR1 LGHNA, CDR2 YNFKEQ. The CDR3 DNA follows: TGTGCCAGCAGCCAAGGCGGGAGAACTAATGAAAAACTGTTTTTT. It translates to CASSQGGRTNEKLFF.

The table lists this clone with a few counts. The sample contains more than one DNA sequence encoding this CDR3. This chain joins TRBV27 and TRBJ2-7; 7 positions match TRBD1. The junction had 3 bases not matched to a gene; V was cut back by 1 base and J by 3 bases. Germline V gene data show CDR1 as MNHEY and CDR2 as SMNVEV (reference sequence). The CDR3 runs 14 residues. The CDR3 loop is CASSLYWDSYEQYF. The CDR3 DNA follows: TGTGCCAGCAGTTTATATTGGGACAGCTACGAGCAGTACTTC.

This clone has just one count. In nucleotides, the CDR3 is TGTGCCAGCAGCACCAGAGCGGGACAGGGGGCAGGAGGCTACACCTTC. Protein product: CASSTRAGQGAGGYTF. J is TRBJ1-2 and V is TRBV11-1; TRBD1 agrees at 12 bases. The trim removed 5 bases at V and 8 bases at J, leaving 12 bases unmatched. The germline V gene encodes CDR1 SGHAT and CDR2 FQDESV (reference sequence). CDR3 length: 16 residues.

This clone was seen just once. This chain uses TRBV28 with TRBJ2-7, with D maybe TRBD2 (7 bases). V lost 5 bases and J lost 7, with 21 bases in between. The CDR3 loop spans 15 amino acids. CDR1 is MDHEN and CDR2 is SYDVKM in the germline V gene. CDR3 coding DNA: TGTGCCAGCAGTGGCGGGGGCAGCGGATGGGGAGAGCAGTACTTC. This translates into CASSGGGSGWGEQYF.

The chain links TRBV30 to TRBJ2-7; a possible D gene is TRBD2 (6 bases). In germline, CDR1 is GTSNPN, CDR2 SVGIG (reference sequence). This CDR3 has 14 residues. The germline V and J ends were trimmed by 1 base and 0 bases, with 10 bases remaining between them. The CDR3 region is CAWSGGGISYEQYF. CDR3 coding DNA: TGTGCCTGGAGTGGGGGAGGTATCTCCTACGAGCAGTACTTC.

This sequence joins TRBV9 and TRBJ1-4; TRBD1 matches at 8 bases. The CDR3 is 17 residues long. CDR1 and CDR2 (germline): SGDLS, YYNGEE. V lost 0 bases to trimming and J lost 3 bases; unmatched junction nucleotides: 7. The CDR3 DNA reads TGTGCCAGCAGCGTAGGGTCAGGGGGCTTAGCTAATGAAAAACTGTTTTTT. It is translated as CASSVGSGGLANEKLFF.

The rearrangement links TRBV4-1 to TRBJ1-4; possibly TRBD1 for D (5 bases). This CDR3 is 15 amino acids long. The germline V and J ends were trimmed by 4 bases and 0 bases, with 9 bases remaining between them. Germline lookup yields CDR1 MGHRA and CDR2 YSYEKL. The CDR3 reads CASSRTGATNEKLFF. The CDR3 DNA follows: TGCGCCAGCAGCCGAACAGGAGCAACTAATGAAAAACTGTTTTTT.

Points on this clone: Other DNA sequences in the sample encode the same CDR3. V gene TRBV4-1 combines with J gene TRBJ2-7; TRBD1 agrees at 7 bases. This CDR3 has 14 amino acids. V lost 2 bases, J lost 0 bases, and 1 base stayed unmatched. Germline V gene lookup returns CDR1 MGHRA and CDR2 YSYEKL. The CDR3 region has the DNA TGCGCCAGCAGCCAAAGGGACAGCTCCTACGAGCAGTACTTC. Translation: CASSQRDSSYEQYF.

V usage is TRBV2 and J usage is TRBJ1-2, with a tentative D call TRBD1 (6 bases). The CDR3 consists of 11 residues. CDR1 is SNHLY and CDR2 is FYNNEI in the germline V gene. Trimming took off 8 bases at V and 7 bases at J, with 11 bases between the two ends. Here the CDR3 DNA reads TGTGCCAGCCACAGGGTGGCTGGCTACACCTTC. It encodes CASHRVAGYTF.

The V and J genes are TRBV18 and TRBJ2-7; 12 nucleotides align to TRBD2. The ends lost 2 bases at V and 2 bases at J; junction bases unmatched: 1. The CDR3 sequence is 15 residues long. Germline V gene sequence: CDR1 KGHSH, CDR2 LQKENI. This CDR3 is CASSPGLAGPYEQYF. The CDR3 bases are TGTGCCAGCTCACCAGGACTAGCGGGGCCCTACGAGCAGTACTTC.